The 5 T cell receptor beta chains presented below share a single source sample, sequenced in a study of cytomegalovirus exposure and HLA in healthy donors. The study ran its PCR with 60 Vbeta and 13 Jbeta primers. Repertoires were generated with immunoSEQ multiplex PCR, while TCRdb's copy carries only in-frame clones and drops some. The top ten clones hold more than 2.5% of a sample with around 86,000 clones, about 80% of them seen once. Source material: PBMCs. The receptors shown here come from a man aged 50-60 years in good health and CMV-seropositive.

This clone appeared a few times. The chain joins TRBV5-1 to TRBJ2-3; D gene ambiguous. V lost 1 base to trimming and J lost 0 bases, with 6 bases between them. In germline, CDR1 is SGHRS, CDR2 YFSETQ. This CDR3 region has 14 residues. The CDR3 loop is CASSLFLSTDTQYF. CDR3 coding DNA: TGCGCCAGCAGCTTGTTTCTAAGCACAGATACGCAGTATTTT. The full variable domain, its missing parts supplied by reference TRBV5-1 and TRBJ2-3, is KAGVTQTPRYLIKTRGQQVTLSCSPISGHRSVSWYQQTPGQGLQFLFEYFSETQRNKGNFPGRFSGRQFSNSRSEMNVSTLELGDSALYLCASSLFLSTDTQYFGPGTRLTVL.

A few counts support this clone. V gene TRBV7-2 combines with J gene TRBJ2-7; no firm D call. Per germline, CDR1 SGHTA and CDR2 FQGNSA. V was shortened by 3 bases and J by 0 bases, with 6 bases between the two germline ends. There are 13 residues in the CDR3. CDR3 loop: CASSFSLSYEQYF. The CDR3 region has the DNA TGTGCCAGCAGCTTCTCTCTCTCCTACGAGCAGTACTTC.

CDR3 in DNA: TGTGCCAGCAGTTACTCGGGCAGGGGTTCCTACAATGAGCAGTTCTTC. It is translated as CASSYSGRGSYNEQFF. The V and J genes are TRBV6-6 and TRBJ2-1, with D maybe TRBD1 (6 bases). Trimming removed 0 bases at V and 1 base at J, with 10 bases between. The CDR3 runs to 16 residues. The V gene's germline CDR1 is MNHNY and CDR2 SVGAGI (reference sequence).

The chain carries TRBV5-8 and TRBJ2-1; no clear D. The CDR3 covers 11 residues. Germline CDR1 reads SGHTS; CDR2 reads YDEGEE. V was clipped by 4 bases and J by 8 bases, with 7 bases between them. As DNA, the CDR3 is TGTGCCAGCAGCCTCTCCGATGAGCAGTTCTTC. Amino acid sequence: CASSLSDEQFF.

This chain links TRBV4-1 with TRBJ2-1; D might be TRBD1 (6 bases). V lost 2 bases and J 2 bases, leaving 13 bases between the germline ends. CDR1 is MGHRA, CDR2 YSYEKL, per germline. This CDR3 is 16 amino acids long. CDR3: CASSQNQGFTYNEQFF. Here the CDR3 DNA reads TGCGCCAGCAGCCAAAACCAGGGGTTTACCTACAATGAGCAGTTCTTC.